The sequence of this T cell receptor (beta chain) was determined in a study of early T cells in non-severe SARS-CoV-2 infection. Study-level points and caveats: Anti-spike CD8 responses were favored by VDJdb matching, which missed private and CD4 specificities.

This clonotype has a handful of counts. Its antigen is unidentified. At one end the junction does not follow the germline gene, possibly because of a read error. Unique molecular identifiers tagged individual cDNA molecules. MiXCR was run by TCRdb on the 5' RACE reads, yielding one entry per CDR3 protein. The sample has under 65,000 distinct CDR3 sequences; under 15% are singletons. This CDR3 contains 16 residues. Looked up from germline, CDR1 is SEHNR and CDR2 is FQNEAQ (reference sequence). This clonotype originated in an adult who was a healthcare worker with PCR-confirmed SARS-CoV-2 infection or an uninfected control (not recorded which). Sequencing was carried out using whole blood. The V call is TRBV7-9, the J call TRBJ2-3; TRBD2 agrees at 9 bases. Here the CDR3 reads CASSPSSGSDSDMQYF. The CDR3 bases are TGTGCCAGCAGCCCCAGTAGCGGGAGTGATTCAGATATGCAGTATTTT.